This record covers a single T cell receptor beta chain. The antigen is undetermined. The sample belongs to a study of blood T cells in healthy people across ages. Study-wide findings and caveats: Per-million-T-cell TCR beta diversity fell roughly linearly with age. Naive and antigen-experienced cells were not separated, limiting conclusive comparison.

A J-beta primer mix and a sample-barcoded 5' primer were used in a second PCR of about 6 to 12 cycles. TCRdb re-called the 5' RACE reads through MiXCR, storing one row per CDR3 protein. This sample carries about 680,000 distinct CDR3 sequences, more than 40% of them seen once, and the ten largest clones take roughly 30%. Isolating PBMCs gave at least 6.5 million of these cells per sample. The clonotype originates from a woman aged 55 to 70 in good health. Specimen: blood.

CDR3 bases: TGCGCCAGCAGCCCTCGGGGAGCGGGGGGTTTCTTGAATGAGCAGTTCTTC. Translated, it gives CASSPRGAGGFLNEQFF. The chain links TRBV4-1 to TRBJ2-1; 9 bases are a match to TRBD2. Germline V gene sequence: CDR1 MGHRA, CDR2 YSYEKL. V trimming: 4 bases; J trimming: 7 bases; junction bases outside the gene matches: 14. The CDR3 totals 17 residues.